This T cell receptor beta chain appears in the sequencing data of a study of T-cell reconstitution after alpha-beta-depleted transplantation in children. The study, taken as a whole, reports: Fresh T-cell production supplied most of the T-cell counts and diversity seen one year after transplant.

Details on this clonotype: The target antigen is unknown.

From germline, CDR1 is DFQATT and CDR2 SNEGSKA (reference sequence). The CDR3 loop spans 13 amino acids. Trimming cost V 5 bases and J 2 bases, with 13 bases left between them. Preparation of the TCRbeta library was carried out with unique molecular identifiers. MiXCR was run by TCRdb on the PCR reads, yielding one entry per CDR3 protein. The data hold 250,000 to 400,000 distinct CDR3 sequences, with around 25% observed a single time. The material sequenced was PBMCs, mostly from graft donor cells, taken 180 days after TCRalphabeta/CD19-depleted stem cell transplant. The receptor was isolated from a male patient younger than 18 who had a stem cell transplant for acute lymphoblastic leukemia, so the T cells may come from the graft donor. The genes are TRBV20-1 and TRBJ2-7; no definite D call. In DNA form, the CDR3 reads TGCAGTGCTTTAGAAGTGAGTCCCTACGAGCAGTACTTC. Residues: CSALEVSPYEQYF.